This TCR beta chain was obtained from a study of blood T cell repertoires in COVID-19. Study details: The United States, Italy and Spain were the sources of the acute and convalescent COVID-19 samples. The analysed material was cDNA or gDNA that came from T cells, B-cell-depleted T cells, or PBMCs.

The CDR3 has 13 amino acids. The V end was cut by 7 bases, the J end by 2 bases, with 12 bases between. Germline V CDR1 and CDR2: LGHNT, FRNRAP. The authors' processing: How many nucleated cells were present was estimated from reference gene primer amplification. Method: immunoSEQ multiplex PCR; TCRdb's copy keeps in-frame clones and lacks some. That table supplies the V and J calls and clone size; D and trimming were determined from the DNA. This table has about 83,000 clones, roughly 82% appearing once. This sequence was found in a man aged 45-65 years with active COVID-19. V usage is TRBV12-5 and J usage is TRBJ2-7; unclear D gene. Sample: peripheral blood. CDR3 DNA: TGTGCTAGTGCCCTGGCCGATACCTACGAGCAGTACTTC. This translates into CASALADTYEQYF.